This T cell receptor beta chain was found in a study of human T cells and chemical hapten exposure. Authors' methods: Individual samples carried between roughly 23,224 and 690,600 TCRs, with 95,638 as the median. TCRdb called the RACE reads again in MiXCR, with one record for every CDR3 protein. Here the V and J calls rest on TCRdb's processing, not on the authors' analysis. The profile shows about 360,000 distinct CDR3 sequences, around 7% of them singletons. As for time point: patch test 1, 2 weeks after DPC sensitization. The treatment was: therapeutic diphenylcyclopropenone sensitization with weekly scalp DPC. Prior to each patch test being applied, blood was drawn. This clonotype came up many times. No antigen is known for it. Whole-study findings and limits: Sensitizing with DPC caused no change in TCRs above 1 in 1000 frequency.

The V gene's germline CDR1 is SEHNR and CDR2 FQNEAQ (reference sequence). The V end lost 5 bases, the J end lost 4 bases, and 12 bases lay between the germline ends. This CDR3 has 14 residues. The genes are TRBV7-9 and TRBJ2-1; no firm D call. Sequencing used whole blood, obtained in connection with sensitization to the hapten diphenylcyclopropenone (DPC). The sequence derives from a woman aged 18 to 35 with alopecia areata. Some clones in this sample may be carry-over from other donors' samples. CDR3: CASSHMTEYNEQFF. The CDR3 DNA is TGTGCCAGCAGCCATATGACGGAATACAATGAGCAGTTCTTC. Full variable domain (missing parts from reference TRBV7-9 and TRBJ2-1): DTGVSQNPRHKITKRGQNVTFRCDPISEHNRLYWYRQTLGQGPEFLTYFQNEAQLEKSRLLSDRFSAERPKGSFSTLEIQRTEQGDSAMYLCASSHMTEYNEQFFGPGTRLTVL.